This TCR beta chain originates from a study of blood T cell repertoires in COVID-19. Data came from immunoSEQ multiplex PCR; TCRdb stores just in-frame clones and leaves some out. The sample includes approximately 380,000 clones, around 89% seen only once; the top ten take 0.9% to 1.5%. This clone has only a few counts. This study enrolled people aged roughly 18 to 90 from about two dozen US geographic areas. This receptor was identified in a woman between 18 and 30 years old who had recovered from COVID-19. The specimen was PBMCs or T cells enriched from blood (not recorded which).

The CDR3: CASRHGQGLSSPLHF. The CDR3 coding sequence is TGTGCCAGCAGACACGGACAGGGTCTGTCTTCACCCCTCCACTTT. The gene calls are TRBV6-5 and TRBJ1-6; 8 nucleotides agree with TRBD1. With V trimmed by 6 bases and J by 9 bases, 10 bases remained unmatched. The V gene's germline CDR1 is MNHEY and CDR2 SVGAGI. The CDR3 is 15 residues long.